The 24 T cell receptor beta chains below were found in one sample sequenced in a study of T cells after yellow fever vaccination (dated by TCRdb to the late 2010s). What this sample's treatment or condition label stands for: live attenuated yellow fever vaccine strain. Library generation was performed with 5' RACE. The reads were generated on an Illumina HiSeq 2500. The raw public reads went through TCRdb reprocessing: fastp at Q25, MiXCR clone calling, in-frame beta chains kept. Every distinct CDR3 protein forms one entry, paired with its most common genes and DNA. Present in this sample are over 300,000 distinct CDR3 sequences, 6.8% of which were seen just once. Roughly a sixth of the sample belongs to the ten largest clones. This sample comprised PBMCs, obtained approximately 47 days after the first yellow fever vaccination. The receptors were sampled from a man in his late teens or twenties who received the YFV17D yellow fever vaccine.

The chain employs TRBV5-1 and TRBJ2-3; 10 nucleotides align to TRBD2. CDR3 size: 17 residues. Germline lookup yields CDR1 SGHRS and CDR2 YFSETQ. V trimming: 0 bases; J trimming: 2 bases; junction bases outside the gene matches: 6. CDR3 protein: CASSLVAGTSATDTQYF. The CDR3 DNA is TGCGCCAGCAGCTTGGTTGCCGGGACTAGCGCCACAGATACGCAGTATTTT.

In this sample, this clonotype turned up a few times. The chain combines TRBV15 with TRBJ2-5; tentatively, D is TRBD1 or TRBD2 (6 bases each). CDR3 length equals 19 residues. Germline V CDR1 and CDR2: LNHNV, YYDKDF (reference sequence). V was pared by 3 bases and J by 1 base, with 24 bases between. CDR3 DNA sequence: TGTGCCACCAGCAGGGTCGAACGGCCGGGGGCCGAACTCCAAGAGACCCAGTACTTC. Protein sequence: CATSRVERPGAELQETQYF.

This clonotype was picked up a small number of times. The CDR3 spells CASSPGSGLHFTDTQYF. The CDR3 DNA reads TGTGCCAGCAGCCCGGGGAGTGGGCTGCACTTCACAGATACGCAGTATTTT. The rearrangement uses TRBV4-2 and TRBJ2-3, with D perhaps TRBD2 (5 bases). V dropped 4 bases and J dropped 2 bases, with 19 bases sitting between them. The CDR3 is 17 residues long. Germline loops: CDR1 LGHNA, CDR2 YNFKEQ.

This rearrangement joins TRBV6-5 to TRBJ1-6; perhaps TRBD1 as D (5 bases). The CDR3 is 15 residues long. The ends were cut back, 7 bases at V and 11 bases at J, with 21 bases in the middle. The V gene's germline CDR1 is MNHEY and CDR2 SVGAGI. CDR3 sequence (DNA): TGTGCCAGCACTCCCACCGGGGGTCTGGGGCCACCCCTCCACTTT. It encodes CASTPTGGLGPPLHF.

V usage is TRBV7-9 and J usage is TRBJ2-7; a possible D gene is TRBD1 (6 bases). This CDR3 contains 12 residues. In germline, CDR1 is SEHNR, CDR2 FQNEAQ (reference sequence). The V end was cut by 0 bases, the J end by 6 bases, with 6 bases between. In nucleotides, the CDR3 is TGTGCCAGCAGCTTAGCAGGGGGCGAGCAGTACGTC. This codes for CASSLAGGEQYV.

The rearrangement links TRBV5-4 to TRBJ2-2, with 8 nucleotides matching TRBD2. Trimming at V came to 4 bases and at J to 4 bases, leaving 6 bases not matched to a gene. This CDR3 contains 15 residues. CDR1 SGHNT and CDR2 YYREEE come from the germline V gene (reference sequence). The CDR3 nucleotides are TGTGCCAGCAGCCTGGGCGGGGGGCGCACCGGGGAGCTGTTTTTT. It is translated as CASSLGGGRTGELFF. The full variable domain, with the rest looked up from reference TRBV5-4 and TRBJ2-2, is ETGVTQSPTHLIKTRGQQVTLRCSSQSGHNTVSWYQQALGQGPQFIFQYYREEENGRGNFPPRFSGLQFPNYSSELNVNALELDDSALYLCASSLGGGRTGELFFGEGSRLTVL.

The CDR3 loop reads CASSPGPARSSGANVLTF. In nucleotides, the CDR3 is TGTGCCAGCAGCCCAGGGCCGGCACGGTCTTCTGGGGCCAACGTCCTGACTTTC. The rearrangement uses TRBV11-2 and TRBJ2-6, with D perhaps TRBD1 (5 bases). The CDR3 length is 18 residues. Trimming removed 5 bases from V and 1 base from J, with 18 bases in between. The germline V gene has CDR1 SGHAT and CDR2 FQNNGV. Combining the CDR3 with reference TRBV11-2 and TRBJ2-6 gives the whole variable domain EAGVAQSPRYKIIEKRQSVAFWCNPISGHATLYWYQQILGQGPKLLIQFQNNGVVDDSQLPKDRFSAERLKGVDSTLKIQPAKLEDSAVYLCASSPGPARSSGANVLTFGAGSRLTVL.

V usage is TRBV21-1 and J usage is TRBJ1-5; the table's TRBD1 call for D was not verified on the DNA. TRBV21-1 constitutes a pseudogene. There are 16 residues in the CDR3. The CDR3 DNA follows: TGTGCCAGCAGCTCCATGGGCAGGGCGAGCAATCAGCCCCAGCATTTT. Its protein product is CASSSMGRASNQPQHF.

This clonotype was found a few times. The gene calls are TRBV12-3 or TRBV12-4 and TRBJ1-3; no clear D. V was trimmed by 2 bases and J by 8 bases, leaving 13 bases between them. This CDR3 is built from 14 residues. Written as DNA, the CDR3 is TGTGCCAGCAGTTTACCCTCGGGGAGAGACACCATATATTTT. This codes for CASSLPSGRDTIYF.

The CDR3 sequence: CASSQGDQGPYIDTQYF. In DNA, the CDR3 is TGTGCCAGCAGCCAAGGGGATCAGGGCCCTTACATAGATACGCAGTATTTT. The chain has TRBV4-2 and TRBJ2-3; D might be TRBD1 (5 bases). The CDR3 loop spans 17 amino acids. Trimming removed 1 base at V and 5 bases at J, with 19 bases between. The germline gives CDR1 LGHNA, CDR2 YNFKEQ.

This clonotype was counted at least ten times. The chain is built from TRBV5-5 and TRBJ1-2; D is undetermined. The CDR3 length is 13 residues. Trimming cost V 0 bases and J 4 bases, with 7 bases left between them. Germline CDR1 is SGHKS and CDR2 is YYEKEE (reference sequence). As DNA, the CDR3 is TGTGCCAGCAGCTTGGTGGGTAGCTATGGCTACACCTTC. This gives the protein CASSLVGSYGYTF.

The table lists this clonotype with a few counts. This chain joins TRBV12-3 or TRBV12-4 and TRBJ2-5; 8 bases are a match to TRBD1. The CDR3 length is 16 residues. The V and J ends lost 6 bases and 4 bases, in that order; junction bases with no gene match: 13. CDR3 nucleotides: TGTGCCAGCAGCCCTACCGGACAGGGAATAAGAGAGACCCAGTACTTC. The encoded protein is CASSPTGQGIRETQYF.

The chain is built from TRBV3-1 and TRBJ2-1, with 7 bases aligning to TRBD1. With V trimmed by 0 bases and J by 2 bases, 7 bases remained unmatched. This CDR3 is 17 amino acids long. Germline-derived CDR1 and CDR2 are LGHDT and YNNKEL (reference sequence). CDR3 protein: CASSQDLGTVAYNEQFF. CDR3 nucleotide sequence: TGTGCCAGCAGCCAAGATCTTGGGACAGTCGCCTACAATGAGCAGTTCTTC.

This clonotype was counted ten times or more. V is TRBV6-6 and J is TRBJ1-1; D not certain. This CDR3 has 12 amino acids. Germline V lookup: CDR1 MNHNY, CDR2 SVGAGI (reference sequence). V lost 6 bases and J 5 bases, leaving 10 bases between the germline ends. The CDR3 protein is CASSHSKTEAFF. For the CDR3, the DNA is TGTGCCAGCAGCCACAGCAAAACTGAAGCTTTCTTT.

V and J are TRBV5-4 and TRBJ1-4; no clear D. The germline CDR1 and CDR2 sequences are SGHNT and YYREEE (reference sequence). The CDR3 sequence is 15 residues long. The germline V and J ends were trimmed by 1 base and 5 bases, with 12 bases remaining between them. The CDR3: CASSLSAEKNEKLFF. The DNA of the CDR3 is TGTGCCAGCAGCTTGTCGGCAGAGAAGAATGAAAAACTGTTTTTT.

V and J are TRBV12-3 or TRBV12-4 and TRBJ2-7; 8 bases fit TRBD1. CDR3 length: 14 residues. V was pared by 0 bases and J by 7 bases, with 5 bases of the junction left unmatched. The CDR3 spells CASSLAQGAGEQYF. The CDR3 DNA sequence: TGTGCCAGCAGTTTAGCCCAGGGGGCGGGTGAGCAGTACTTC.

This chain links TRBV5-6 with TRBJ2-5, with TRBD1 matching 7 bases. CDR1 and CDR2 from the germline V gene are SGHDT and YYEEEE. With 4 bases clipped from V and 3 bases from J, the junction kept 9 bases outside the gene matches. This CDR3 contains 15 residues. CDR3 residues: CASSQNRGPEETQYF. CDR3 sequence (DNA): TGTGCCAGCAGCCAAAACAGGGGCCCCGAAGAGACCCAGTACTTC. The full variable domain, completed using reference TRBV5-6 and TRBJ2-5, is DAGVTQSPTHLIKTRGQQVTLRCSPKSGHDTVSWYQQALGQGPQFIFQYYEEEERQRGNFPDRFSGHQFPNYSSELNVNALLLGDSALYLCASSQNRGPEETQYFGPGTRLLVL.

This clonotype has more than one count but fewer than ten. CDR3 bases: TGCGCCAGCAGCTCAGCGGGGGGGCAATCCCGAGATACGCAGTATTTT. It specifies CASSSAGGQSRDTQYF. The V gene is TRBV5-1, the J gene TRBJ2-3; 10 nucleotides align to TRBD2. V was clipped by 3 bases and J by 5 bases; unmatched bases: 9. The CDR3 length is 16 residues. Germline V gene lookup returns CDR1 SGHRS and CDR2 YFSETQ.

This clonotype appeared a few times. The rearrangement joins TRBV5-1 to TRBJ2-2; no clear D. The CDR3 spans 12 residues. Germline V CDR1 and CDR2: SGHRS, YFSETQ. V was clipped by 4 bases and J by 3 bases, with 4 bases between them. CDR3 protein: CASSTDTGELFF. The CDR3 DNA reads TGCGCCAGCAGCACGGACACCGGGGAGCTGTTTTTT.

The sample holds a few counts of this clonotype. V is TRBV7-3 and J is TRBJ2-3; D gene uncertain. Germline V CDR1 and CDR2: SGHTA, FQGTGA. V was cut by 2 bases and J by 6 bases, with 9 bases left in between. The CDR3 extends over 13 amino acids. The CDR3 protein is CASSLDGLDTQYF. The CDR3 DNA sequence: TGTGCCAGCAGCTTAGACGGGCTGGATACGCAGTATTTT.

This clonotype was detected many times. The rearrangement joins TRBV10-3 to TRBJ2-7; D may be TRBD1 (6 bases). The V end was cut by 5 bases, the J end by 3 bases, with 11 bases between. Per the germline V gene, CDR1 is ENHRY and CDR2 is SYGVKD. The CDR3 has 13 residues. CDR3 sequence: CAISRQVGYEQYV. The CDR3 nucleotides read TGTGCCATCAGTCGACAGGTGGGCTACGAGCAGTACGTC.

V and J are TRBV27 and TRBJ1-5; 7 bases line up with TRBD1. V lost 2 bases, J lost 0 bases, and 7 bases stayed unmatched. Looked up from germline, CDR1 is MNHEY and CDR2 is SMNVEV (reference sequence). This CDR3 has 17 residues. The CDR3 region is CASSLASRGNSNQPQHF. The DNA for the CDR3 is TGTGCCAGCAGTTTAGCCTCCAGGGGGAATAGCAATCAGCCCCAGCATTTT.

V usage is TRBV4-2 and J usage is TRBJ1-5; possibly TRBD1 for D (5 bases). Trimming removed 1 base at V and 1 base at J, with 11 bases between. The CDR3 sequence is 16 residues long. Germline V gene data show CDR1 as LGHNA and CDR2 as YNFKEQ. This chain's CDR3 is CASSQVTGVSNQPQHF. CDR3 coding DNA: TGTGCCAGCAGCCAAGTTACAGGAGTAAGCAATCAGCCCCAGCATTTT.

A word on this clonotype: It may be a read error: a sequence one base away is much more abundant. This sequence joins TRBV11-2 and TRBJ2-1; tentative D call: TRBD2 (7 bases). The CDR3 covers 18 residues. CDR1 and CDR2 from the germline V gene are SGHAT and FQNNGV. This chain's CDR3 is CSSSFGGGAGSSYNEQFF. The DNA of the CDR3 is TGTTCCAGCAGCTTTGGAGGGGGGGCGGGGAGCTCCTACAATGAGCAGTTCTTC. Combining the CDR3 with reference TRBV11-2 and TRBJ2-1 gives the whole variable domain EAGVAQSPRYKIIEKRQSVAFWCNPISGHATLYWYQQILGQGPKLLIQFQNNGVVDDSQLPKDRFSAERLKGVDSTLKIQPAKLEDSAVYLCSSSFGGGAGSSYNEQFFGPGTRLTVL.